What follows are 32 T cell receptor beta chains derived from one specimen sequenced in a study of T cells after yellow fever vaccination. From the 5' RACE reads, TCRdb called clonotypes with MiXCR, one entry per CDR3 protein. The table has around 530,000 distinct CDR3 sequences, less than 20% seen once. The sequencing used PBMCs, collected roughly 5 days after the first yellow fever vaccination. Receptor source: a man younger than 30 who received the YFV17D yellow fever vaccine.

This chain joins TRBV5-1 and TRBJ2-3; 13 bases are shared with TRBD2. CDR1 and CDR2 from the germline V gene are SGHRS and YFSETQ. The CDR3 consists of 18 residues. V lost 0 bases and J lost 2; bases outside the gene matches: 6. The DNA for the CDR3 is TGCGCCAGCAGCTTGGGCACACTAGCGGGGGGGATCACAGATACGCAGTATTTT. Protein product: CASSLGTLAGGITDTQYF.

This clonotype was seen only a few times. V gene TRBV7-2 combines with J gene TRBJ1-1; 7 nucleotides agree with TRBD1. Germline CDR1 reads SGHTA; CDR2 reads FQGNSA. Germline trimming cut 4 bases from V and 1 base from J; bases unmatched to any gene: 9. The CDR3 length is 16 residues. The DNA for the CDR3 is TGTGCCAGCAGCTCTCGCAGGGGGGCCTGGAACACTGAAGCTTTCTTT. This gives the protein CASSSRRGAWNTEAFF. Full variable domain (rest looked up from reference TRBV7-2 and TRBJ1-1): GAGVSQSPSNKVTEKGKDVELRCDPISGHTALYWYRQSLGQGLEFLIYFQGNSAPDKSGLPSDRFSAERTGGSVSTLTIQRTQQEDSAVYLCASSSRRGAWNTEAFFGQGTRLTVV.

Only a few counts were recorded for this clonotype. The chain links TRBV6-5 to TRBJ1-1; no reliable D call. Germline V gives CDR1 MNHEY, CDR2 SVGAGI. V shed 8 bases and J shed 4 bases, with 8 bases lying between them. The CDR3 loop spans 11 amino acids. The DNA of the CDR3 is TGTGCCAGCGCGTCTTCCACTGAAGCTTTCTTT. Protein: CASASSTEAFF.

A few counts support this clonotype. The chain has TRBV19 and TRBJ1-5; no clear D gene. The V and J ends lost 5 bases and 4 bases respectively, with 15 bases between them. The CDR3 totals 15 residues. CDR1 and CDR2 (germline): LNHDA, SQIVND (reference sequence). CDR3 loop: CASSAGPKGNQPQHF. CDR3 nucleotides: TGTGCCAGTAGTGCTGGTCCCAAGGGAAATCAGCCCCAGCATTTT.

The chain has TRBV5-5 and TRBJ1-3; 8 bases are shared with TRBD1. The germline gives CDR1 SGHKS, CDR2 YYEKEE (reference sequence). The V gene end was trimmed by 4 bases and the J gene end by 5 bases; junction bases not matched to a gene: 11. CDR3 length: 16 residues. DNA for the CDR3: TGTGCCAGCAGCATGGCATCGTGGACAGGGCGAAACACCATATATTTT. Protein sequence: CASSMASWTGRNTIYF.

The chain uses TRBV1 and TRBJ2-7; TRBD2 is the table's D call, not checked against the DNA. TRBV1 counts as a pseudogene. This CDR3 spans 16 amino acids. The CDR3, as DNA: TGCACCAGCAGCCAAGGCGGCCGGCGGGGGGCCTACGAGCAGTACGTC. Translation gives CTSSQGGRRGAYEQYV.

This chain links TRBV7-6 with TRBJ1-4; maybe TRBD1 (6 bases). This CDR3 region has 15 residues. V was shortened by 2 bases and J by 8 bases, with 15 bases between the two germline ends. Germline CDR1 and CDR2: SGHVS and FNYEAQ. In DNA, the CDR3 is TGTGCCAGCAGCTTATTGTCAGGGGACGGAGAAAAACTGTTTTTT. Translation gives CASSLLSGDGEKLFF.

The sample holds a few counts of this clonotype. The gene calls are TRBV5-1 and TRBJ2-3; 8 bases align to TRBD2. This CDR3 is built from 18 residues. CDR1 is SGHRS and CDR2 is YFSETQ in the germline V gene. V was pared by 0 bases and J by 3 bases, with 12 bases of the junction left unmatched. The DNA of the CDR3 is TGCGCCAGCAGCTTGGTCTCGGGGGGGGATCGATATACAGATACGCAGTATTTT. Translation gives CASSLVSGGDRYTDTQYF.

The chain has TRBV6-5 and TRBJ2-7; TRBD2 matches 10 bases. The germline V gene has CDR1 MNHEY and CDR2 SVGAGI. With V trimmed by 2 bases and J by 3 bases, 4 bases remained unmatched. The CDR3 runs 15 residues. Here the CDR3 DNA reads TGTGCCAGCAGTTACCTGCCTAGCGGGGGCTACGAGCAGTACTTC. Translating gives CASSYLPSGGYEQYF.

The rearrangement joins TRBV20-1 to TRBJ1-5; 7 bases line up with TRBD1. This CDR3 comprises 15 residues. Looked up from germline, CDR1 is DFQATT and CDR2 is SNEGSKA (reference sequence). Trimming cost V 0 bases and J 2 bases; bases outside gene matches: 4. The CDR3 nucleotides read TGCAGTGCTAGAGATACAGGGGTCGGCAATCAGCCCCAGCATTTT. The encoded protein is CSARDTGVGNQPQHF.

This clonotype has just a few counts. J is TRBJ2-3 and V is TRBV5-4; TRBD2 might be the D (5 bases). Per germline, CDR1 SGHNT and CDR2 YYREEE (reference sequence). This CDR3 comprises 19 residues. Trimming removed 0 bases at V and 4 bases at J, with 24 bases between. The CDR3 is CASSLAVLATTQISDTQYF. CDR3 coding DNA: TGTGCCAGCAGCTTGGCCGTCCTAGCCACGACGCAGATCTCAGATACGCAGTATTTT.

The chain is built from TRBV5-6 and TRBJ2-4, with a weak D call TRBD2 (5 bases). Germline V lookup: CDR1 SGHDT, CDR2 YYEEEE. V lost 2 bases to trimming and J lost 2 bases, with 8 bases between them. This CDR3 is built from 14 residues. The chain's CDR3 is CASSLSGTKNIQYF. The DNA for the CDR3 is TGTGCCAGCAGCTTATCCGGGACCAAAAACATTCAGTACTTC.

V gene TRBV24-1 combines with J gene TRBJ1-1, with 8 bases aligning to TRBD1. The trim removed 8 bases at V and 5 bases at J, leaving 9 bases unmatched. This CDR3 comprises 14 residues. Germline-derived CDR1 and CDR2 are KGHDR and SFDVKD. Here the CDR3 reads CATKGGTGQTEAFF. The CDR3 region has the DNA TGTGCCACCAAGGGGGGGACAGGTCAAACTGAAGCTTTCTTT.

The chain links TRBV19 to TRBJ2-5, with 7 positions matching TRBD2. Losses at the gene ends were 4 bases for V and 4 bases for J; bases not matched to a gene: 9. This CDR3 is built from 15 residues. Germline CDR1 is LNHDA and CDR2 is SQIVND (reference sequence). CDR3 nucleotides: TGTGCCAGTAGTAAGCGTCCTAGCGGTGGAGAGACCCAGTACTTC. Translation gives CASSKRPSGGETQYF.

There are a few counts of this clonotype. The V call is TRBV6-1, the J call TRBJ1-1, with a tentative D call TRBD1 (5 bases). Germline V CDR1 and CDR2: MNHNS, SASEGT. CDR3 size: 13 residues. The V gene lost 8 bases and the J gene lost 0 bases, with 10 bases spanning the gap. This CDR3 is CASRGPMNTEAFF. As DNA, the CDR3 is TGTGCCAGCCGGGGCCCCATGAACACTGAAGCTTTCTTT.

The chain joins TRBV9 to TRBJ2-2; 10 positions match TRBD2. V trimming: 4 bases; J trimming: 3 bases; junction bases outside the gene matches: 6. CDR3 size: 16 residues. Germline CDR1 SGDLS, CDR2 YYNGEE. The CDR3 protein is CASSPSGGVYTGELFF. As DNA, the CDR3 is TGTGCCAGCAGCCCTAGCGGGGGAGTCTACACCGGGGAGCTGTTTTTT.

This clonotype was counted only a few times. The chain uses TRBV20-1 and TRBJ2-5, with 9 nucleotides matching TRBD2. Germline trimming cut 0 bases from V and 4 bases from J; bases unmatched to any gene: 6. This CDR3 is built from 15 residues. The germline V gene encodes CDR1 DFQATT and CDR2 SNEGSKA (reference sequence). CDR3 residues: CSARDGRGGRETQYF. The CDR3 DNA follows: TGCAGTGCTAGAGACGGGCGGGGGGGCCGAGAGACCCAGTACTTC.

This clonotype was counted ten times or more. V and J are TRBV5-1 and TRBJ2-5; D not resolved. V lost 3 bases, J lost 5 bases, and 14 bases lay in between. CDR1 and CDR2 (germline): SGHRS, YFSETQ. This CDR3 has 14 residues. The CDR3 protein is CASSYTVSVETQYF. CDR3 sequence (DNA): TGCGCCAGCAGCTATACGGTTTCGGTGGAGACCCAGTACTTC.

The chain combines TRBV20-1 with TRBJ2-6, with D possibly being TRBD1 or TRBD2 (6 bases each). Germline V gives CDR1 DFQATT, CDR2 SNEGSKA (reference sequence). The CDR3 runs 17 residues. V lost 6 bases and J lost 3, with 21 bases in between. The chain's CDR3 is CSASERRGAYGANVLTF. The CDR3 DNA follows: TGCAGTGCCTCGGAGCGGAGGGGGGCGTATGGGGCCAACGTCCTGACTTTC.

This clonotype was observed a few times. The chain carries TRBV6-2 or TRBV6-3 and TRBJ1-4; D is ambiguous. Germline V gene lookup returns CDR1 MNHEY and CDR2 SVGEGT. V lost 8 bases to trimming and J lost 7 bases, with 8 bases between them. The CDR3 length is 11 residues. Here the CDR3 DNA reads TGTGCCAGCGGCAGAAGTGAAAAACTGTTTTTT. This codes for CASGRSEKLFF.

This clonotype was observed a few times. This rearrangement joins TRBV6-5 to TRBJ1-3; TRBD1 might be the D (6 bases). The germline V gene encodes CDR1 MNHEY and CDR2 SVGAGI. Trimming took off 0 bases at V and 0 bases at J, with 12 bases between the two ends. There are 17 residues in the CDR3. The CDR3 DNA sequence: TGTGCCAGCAGTTACTCAGACAGGCCACTCTCTGGAAACACCATATATTTT. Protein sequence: CASSYSDRPLSGNTIYF.

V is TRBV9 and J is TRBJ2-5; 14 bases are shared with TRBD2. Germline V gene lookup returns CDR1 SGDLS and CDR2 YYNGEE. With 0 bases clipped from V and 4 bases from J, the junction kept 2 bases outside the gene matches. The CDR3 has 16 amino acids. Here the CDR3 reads CASSVGLAGGRETQYF. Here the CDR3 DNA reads TGTGCCAGCAGCGTAGGACTAGCGGGGGGGCGAGAGACCCAGTACTTC.

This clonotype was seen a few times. The CDR3 protein is CASMAGARQTQYF. Here the CDR3 DNA reads TGTGCCAGTATGGCGGGGGCACGACAGACCCAGTACTTC. The chain couples TRBV19 to TRBJ2-5, with a tentative D call TRBD2 (7 bases). The ends were cut back, 7 bases at V and 6 bases at J, with 15 bases in the middle. CDR1 and CDR2 (germline): LNHDA, SQIVND (reference sequence). The CDR3 extends over 13 amino acids.

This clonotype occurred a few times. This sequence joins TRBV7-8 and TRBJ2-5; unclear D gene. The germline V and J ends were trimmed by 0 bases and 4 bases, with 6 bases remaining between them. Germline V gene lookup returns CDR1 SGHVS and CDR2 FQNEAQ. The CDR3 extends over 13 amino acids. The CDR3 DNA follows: TGTGCCAGCAGCTTAGCGCGATCAGAGACCCAGTACTTC. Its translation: CASSLARSETQYF.

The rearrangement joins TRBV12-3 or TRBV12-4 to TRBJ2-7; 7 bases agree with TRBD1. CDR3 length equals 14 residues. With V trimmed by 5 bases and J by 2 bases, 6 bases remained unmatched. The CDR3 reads CASSRQGDPYEQYF. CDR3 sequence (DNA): TGTGCCAGCAGTCGCCAGGGGGACCCCTACGAGCAGTACTTC.

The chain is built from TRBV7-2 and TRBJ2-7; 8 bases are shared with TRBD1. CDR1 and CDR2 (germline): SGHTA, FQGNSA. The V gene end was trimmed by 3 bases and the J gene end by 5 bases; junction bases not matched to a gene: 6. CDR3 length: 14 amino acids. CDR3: CASSLDRESDEQYF. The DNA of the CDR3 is TGTGCCAGCAGCTTGGACAGGGAGAGCGACGAGCAGTACTTC.

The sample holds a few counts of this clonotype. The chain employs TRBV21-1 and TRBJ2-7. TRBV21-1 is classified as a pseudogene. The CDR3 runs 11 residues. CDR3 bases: TGTGCCAGCAGCAGGGTCCACGAGCAGTACGTC. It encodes CASSRVHEQYV.

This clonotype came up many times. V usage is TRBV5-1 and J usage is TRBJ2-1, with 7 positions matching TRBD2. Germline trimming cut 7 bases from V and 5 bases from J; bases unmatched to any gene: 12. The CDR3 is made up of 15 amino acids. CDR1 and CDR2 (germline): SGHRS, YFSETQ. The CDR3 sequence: CASASMASGNNEQFF. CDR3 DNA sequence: TGCGCCAGCGCGTCAATGGCTAGCGGAAACAATGAGCAGTTCTTC. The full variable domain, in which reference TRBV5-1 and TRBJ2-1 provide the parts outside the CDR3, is KAGVTQTPRYLIKTRGQQVTLSCSPISGHRSVSWYQQTPGQGLQFLFEYFSETQRNKGNFPGRFSGRQFSNSRSEMNVSTLELGDSALYLCASASMASGNNEQFFGPGTRLTVL.

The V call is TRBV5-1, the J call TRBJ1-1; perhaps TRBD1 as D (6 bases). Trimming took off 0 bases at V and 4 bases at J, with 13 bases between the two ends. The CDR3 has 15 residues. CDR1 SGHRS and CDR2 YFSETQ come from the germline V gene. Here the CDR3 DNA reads TGCGCCAGCAGCTTGGGGACGACAGGAGGCACTGAAGCTTTCTTT. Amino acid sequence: CASSLGTTGGTEAFF.

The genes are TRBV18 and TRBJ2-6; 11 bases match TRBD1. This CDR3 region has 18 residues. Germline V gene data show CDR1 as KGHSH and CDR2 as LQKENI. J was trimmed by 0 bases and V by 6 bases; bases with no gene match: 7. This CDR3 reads CASSKGQGGSSGANVLTF. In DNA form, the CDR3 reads TGTGCCAGCTCGAAGGGACAGGGGGGAAGCTCTGGGGCCAACGTCCTGACTTTC.

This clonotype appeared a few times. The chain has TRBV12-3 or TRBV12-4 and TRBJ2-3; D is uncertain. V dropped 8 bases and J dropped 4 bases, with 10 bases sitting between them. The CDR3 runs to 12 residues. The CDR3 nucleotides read TGTGCCAGCGGTTATTTCGCAGATACGCAGTATTTT. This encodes CASGYFADTQYF.

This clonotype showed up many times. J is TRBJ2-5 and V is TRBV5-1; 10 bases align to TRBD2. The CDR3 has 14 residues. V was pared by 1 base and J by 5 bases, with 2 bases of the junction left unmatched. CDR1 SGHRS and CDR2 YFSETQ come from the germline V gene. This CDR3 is CASSLTSGDETQYF. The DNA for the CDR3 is TGCGCCAGCAGCTTGACTAGCGGGGATGAGACCCAGTACTTC.